The 24 T cell receptor beta chains below come from one sample, sequenced in a study of CD8 T cells in ankylosing spondylitis. Study outcomes and limitations: Roughly 8 highly homologous variants made up a TCR beta motif that seemed to typify ankylosing spondylitis blood.

TCRdb fed the 5' RACE reads into MiXCR, producing one record per CDR3 protein. Of about 200,000 distinct CDR3 sequences in the sample, about 7% were seen once. Which antigens these TCRs recognize remains unknown. The sample consisted of blood, either unsorted or a sorted T cell fraction (not recorded which). The source of these receptors is a male donor with ankylosing spondylitis.

This clonotype was counted at least ten times. DNA of the CDR3: TGCAGTGCTCGGGGGGATCAGCCCCAGCATTTT. It specifies CSARGDQPQHF. The chain uses TRBV20-1 and TRBJ1-5, with D possibly TRBD1 on 5 matching bases. Germline V gene data show CDR1 as DFQATT and CDR2 as SNEGSKA (reference sequence). Trimming took 5 bases from V and 5 from J, leaving 7 bases between them. The CDR3 totals 11 residues.

Ten or more counts support this clonotype. The rearrangement joins TRBV27 to TRBJ2-3, with unresolved D. The CDR3 totals 11 residues. Trimming took 4 bases from V and 6 from J, leaving 5 bases between them. CDR1 and CDR2 (germline): MNHEY, SMNVEV (reference sequence). CDR3 coding DNA: TGTGCCAGCAGTTCCTCCGATACGCAGTATTTT. It specifies CASSSSDTQYF.

This clonotype has a count of ten or more. The genes are TRBV7-9 and TRBJ1-5, with D uncertain. The CDR3 covers 15 residues. Germline V lookup: CDR1 SEHNR, CDR2 FQNEAQ (reference sequence). V lost 5 bases, J lost 4 bases, and 15 bases lay in between. DNA of the CDR3: TGTGCCAGCAGCCAGTTGGGGTACCCAAATCAGCCCCAGCATTTT. Its translation: CASSQLGYPNQPQHF.

V and J are TRBV11-2 and TRBJ2-2; D gene unclear. Trimming left V 6 bases short and J 7 bases short, with 6 bases between. The germline CDR1 and CDR2 sequences are SGHAT and FQNNGV. CDR3 length: 11 residues. CDR3 in amino acids: CASRFLGELFF. CDR3 DNA sequence: TGTGCCAGCAGGTTTCTCGGGGAGCTGTTTTTT.

This clonotype was observed many times. V gene TRBV20-1 combines with J gene TRBJ1-4; D not certain. Trimming took 6 bases from V and 4 from J, leaving 15 bases between them. The CDR3 has 14 amino acids. Germline CDR1 and CDR2: DFQATT and SNEGSKA (reference sequence). The CDR3 DNA follows: TGCAGTGCCGCCTATCGGGAGAGTAATGAAAAACTGTTTTTT. Translated, it gives CSAAYRESNEKLFF.

This clonotype has ten or more counts. The chain carries TRBV12-3 or TRBV12-4 and TRBJ1-2; no clear D gene. This CDR3 contains 12 residues. Trimming left V 2 bases short and J 4 bases short, with 5 bases between. CDR3 bases: TGTGCCAGCAGTTTAAACATCTATGGCTACACCTTC. Its protein is CASSLNIYGYTF.

This clonotype was seen a few times. The chain has TRBV15 and TRBJ2-7; 8 bases map to TRBD1. CDR1 is LNHNV and CDR2 is YYDKDF in the germline V gene (reference sequence). The CDR3 is 14 amino acids. V trimming: 3 bases; J trimming: 6 bases; junction bases outside the gene matches: 7. The CDR3 DNA reads TGTGCCACCAGCAGCTGGACAGGGAAAGGCGAGCAGTACTTC. This sequence encodes CATSSWTGKGEQYF.

The chain has TRBV21-1 and TRBJ2-7; the table gives TRBD2 as D, unverified against the DNA. TRBV21-1 is designated a pseudogene. The CDR3 has 13 amino acids. CDR3 amino acids: CASSTMREYEQYF. As DNA, the CDR3 is TGTGCCAGCAGCACGATGAGGGAATACGAGCAGTACTTC.

Many counts were recorded for this clonotype. This chain joins TRBV9 and TRBJ2-7, with D possibly TRBD2 on 5 matching bases. The V gene lost 1 base and the J gene lost 0 bases, with 14 bases spanning the gap. The CDR3 runs 16 residues. CDR1 is SGDLS and CDR2 is YYNGEE in the germline V gene. Here the CDR3 DNA reads TGTGCCAGCAGCGTAACGGGCGGGTTGAACTCCTACGAGCAGTACTTC. It is translated as CASSVTGGLNSYEQYF.

This clonotype was detected ten times or more. The chain combines TRBV9 with TRBJ1-4, with no clear D. The CDR3 has 13 amino acids. The V end was cut by 0 bases, the J end by 8 bases, with 8 bases between. The V gene's germline CDR1 is SGDLS and CDR2 YYNGEE. This CDR3 is CASSVGNDEKLFF. Written as DNA, the CDR3 is TGTGCCAGCAGCGTAGGGAACGACGAAAAACTGTTTTTT.

This clonotype was found a few times. CDR3 residues: CAWSVGHFYEQYF. CDR3 DNA: TGTGCCTGGAGTGTGGGACACTTCTACGAGCAGTACTTC. The rearrangement joins TRBV30 to TRBJ2-7, with D tentatively TRBD1 (6 bases). Per germline, CDR1 GTSNPN and CDR2 SVGIG (reference sequence). The germline V and J ends were trimmed by 0 bases and 3 bases, with 9 bases remaining between them. The CDR3 covers 13 residues.

This clonotype was picked up many times. The V and J genes are TRBV19 and TRBJ1-5; no clear D. This CDR3 is built from 14 residues. Germline V gene lookup returns CDR1 LNHDA and CDR2 SQIVND (reference sequence). The V end was cut by 4 bases, the J end by 2 bases, with 9 bases between. The DNA of the CDR3 is TGTGCCAGTAGTAGACCACTGGGCAATCAGCCCCAGCATTTT. Protein: CASSRPLGNQPQHF.

This clonotype was recorded at least ten times. V gene TRBV27 combines with J gene TRBJ2-1; TRBD2 matches 8 bases. Germline CDR1 MNHEY, CDR2 SMNVEV (reference sequence). This CDR3 contains 15 residues. Trimming cost V 6 bases and J 3 bases; bases outside gene matches: 7. As DNA, the CDR3 is TGTGCCAGCAGCCCAGCGGGAGCTTTCTACAATGAGCAGTTCTTC. It translates to CASSPAGAFYNEQFF.

This chain's CDR3 is CASSLRGTGDEQYF. The CDR3 bases are TGTGCCAGCAGTCTCCGCGGGACAGGGGACGAGCAGTACTTC. The chain links TRBV12-3 or TRBV12-4 to TRBJ2-7, with 10 bases lining up with TRBD1. V lost 5 bases to trimming and J lost 5 bases; unmatched junction nucleotides: 6. The CDR3 runs 14 residues.

This clonotype was detected many times. This chain uses TRBV9 with TRBJ1-1, with D possibly TRBD1 on 6 matching bases. V lost 4 bases, J lost 2 bases, and 18 bases lay in between. The CDR3 is 16 amino acids. From germline, CDR1 is SGDLS and CDR2 YYNGEE. CDR3 loop: CASSPPRDTFNTEAFF. CDR3 in DNA: TGTGCCAGCAGCCCGCCTAGGGACACCTTTAACACTGAAGCTTTCTTT.

The CDR3 coding sequence is TGTGCCAGCAGTTTAATGGGGAGGGTGTTTTTT. Translation gives CASSLMGRVFF. This chain links TRBV27 with TRBJ2-2; the match to TRBD2 covers 7 bases. After removal of 2 bases from V and 15 bases from J, the junction contained 3 bases not matched to a gene. This CDR3 is built from 11 residues. CDR1 and CDR2 (germline): MNHEY, SMNVEV (reference sequence).

This clonotype was observed a few times. This chain links TRBV9 with TRBJ2-3; 12 bases are a match to TRBD2. Germline V lookup: CDR1 SGDLS, CDR2 YYNGEE. CDR3 length: 16 amino acids. Trimming took 3 bases from V and 4 from J; bases not matched to a gene: 6. DNA for the CDR3: TGTGCCAGCAGCGCCACTAGCGGGGGGTCCCCAGATACGCAGTATTTT. Encoded protein: CASSATSGGSPDTQYF.

This clonotype was seen a handful of times. This sequence joins TRBV7-2 and TRBJ2-5; D is perhaps TRBD1 or TRBD2 (5 bases each). The germline CDR1 and CDR2 sequences are SGHTA and FQGNSA. The CDR3 loop spans 15 amino acids. V was cut by 3 bases and J by 5 bases, with 16 bases left in between. In DNA form, the CDR3 reads TGTGCCAGCAGCTTCCCGGGACCGATAAGGGAGACCCAGTACTTC. It codes for CASSFPGPIRETQYF.

This clonotype came up many times. The genes are TRBV5-6 and TRBJ2-1; D possibly uses TRBD1 or TRBD2 (5 bases each). Per the germline V gene, CDR1 is SGHDT and CDR2 is YYEEEE. CDR3 length: 14 amino acids. Trimming removed 2 bases at V and 6 bases at J, with 12 bases between. CDR3 amino acids: CASSLISGRNEQFF. CDR3 bases: TGTGCCAGCAGCTTAATTTCGGGGCGCAATGAGCAGTTCTTC.

The rearrangement joins TRBV7-9 to TRBJ1-1; TRBD1 agrees at 9 bases. Germline CDR1 SEHNR, CDR2 FQNEAQ (reference sequence). V shed 4 bases and J 6 bases; nucleotides not matched to a gene: 9. The CDR3 totals 15 residues. CDR3 amino acids: CASSSRDRDVPEAFF. The CDR3 DNA reads as TGTGCCAGCAGCTCCAGGGACAGGGATGTCCCTGAAGCTTTCTTT.

This clonotype showed up just a few times. V usage is TRBV15 and J usage is TRBJ2-7; the match to TRBD1 covers 7 bases. This CDR3 is 15 amino acids long. J was trimmed by 4 bases and V by 2 bases; bases with no gene match: 8. The germline CDR1 and CDR2 sequences are LNHNV and YYDKDF (reference sequence). The CDR3 spells CATSRPSKDRYEQYF. The CDR3 DNA sequence: TGTGCCACCAGCAGACCTTCGAAGGACAGGTACGAGCAGTACTTC.

V usage is TRBV20-1 and J usage is TRBJ2-1, with TRBD2 matching 7 bases. After removal of 1 base from V and 2 bases from J, the junction contained 14 bases not matched to a gene. Germline V lookup: CDR1 DFQATT, CDR2 SNEGSKA (reference sequence). There are 18 residues in the CDR3. DNA for the CDR3: TGCAGTGCTAGAGGGTCTCCAACGACGGGGAGGGCCTACAATGAGCAGTTCTTC. This gives the protein CSARGSPTTGRAYNEQFF.

The chain joins TRBV7-2 to TRBJ1-1; 8 bases line up with TRBD1. After removal of 6 bases from V and 6 bases from J, the junction contained 12 bases not matched to a gene. CDR1 is SGHTA and CDR2 is FQGNSA in the germline V gene. CDR3 length: 15 residues. As DNA, the CDR3 is TGTGCCAGCAGGCCAGGGGGCATCCCGGGGGCTGAAGCTTTCTTT. Protein: CASRPGGIPGAEAFF.

This clonotype appeared a few times. The rearrangement uses TRBV7-8 and TRBJ1-1; TRBD1 agrees at 8 bases. This CDR3 has 14 residues. Germline CDR1 and CDR2: SGHVS and FQNEAQ. Germline trimming cut 6 bases from V and 0 bases from J; bases unmatched to any gene: 3. CDR3 sequence (DNA): TGTGCCAGCAGGGCAGGGGGCGTGAACACTGAAGCTTTCTTT. Translating gives CASRAGGVNTEAFF. Full variable domain (remainder filled in from reference TRBV7-8 and TRBJ1-1): GAGVSQSPRYKVAKRGQDVALRCDPISGHVSLFWYQQALGQGPEFLTYFQNEAQLDKSGLPSDRFFAERPEGSVSTLKIQRTQQEDSAVYLCASRAGGVNTEAFFGQGTRLTVV.